This T cell receptor (beta chain) originates from a study of T cells after yellow fever vaccination. TCRdb passed the 5' RACE reads through MiXCR, listing each CDR3 protein once. The data contain 450,000 to 650,000 distinct CDR3 sequences, about 13% of them seen just once; the ten biggest clones take up over 12%. CDR3 size: 15 residues. J lost 7 bases, V lost 1 base, and 4 bases had no gene match. This clonotype was observed a handful of times. Its target is unknown. The study, taken as a whole, reports: Post-booster repertoires again held most primary-vaccination clones (roughly 96% CD4, roughly 89% CD8).

Specimen: PBMCs, collected on the day of the yellow fever booster vaccination. This rearrangement joins TRBV12-3 or TRBV12-4 to TRBJ2-2, with 9 bases identical to TRBD1. This TCR was sampled from a man younger than 40 who received the YFV17D yellow fever vaccine. The CDR3 sequence is CASSLGDRVSGELFF. The CDR3 bases are TGTGCCAGCAGTTTAGGGGACAGGGTGAGCGGGGAGCTGTTTTTT.